The rows below give T cell receptor beta chains drawn from one sample of a study of early T cells in non-severe SARS-CoV-2 infection. TCRdb used MiXCR to reprocess the 5' RACE reads, holding one entry per CDR3 protein. Found here are fewer than 70,000 distinct CDR3 sequences, roughly 13% of them singletons; the top ten hold about 3.1%. Sequenced input: whole blood. These TCRs come from an adult who was a healthcare worker with PCR-confirmed SARS-CoV-2 infection or an uninfected control (not recorded which). Each CDR3 is given with its conserved first and last residue. Fields, in order: CDR3 length, V gene, J gene, D gene, clone size, CDR3 DNA, CDR3 protein. The D gene is left open where the match is weak. The size field is filled for only some rows; it gives once, few, many or a size class.

length: 14
V: TRBV21-1
J: TRBJ1-1
D: .
size: many
DNA: TGTGCCAGCAGCCTCCGATGCAGGGAGGCTGAAGCTTTCTTT
CDR3: CASSLRCREAEAFF

length: 13
V: TRBV28
J: TRBJ2-2
D: .
size: many
DNA: TGTGCCAGCAGTTCCCCGAACACCGGGGAGCTGTTTTTT
CDR3: CASSSPNTGELFF

length: 11
V: TRBV5-1
J: TRBJ2-1
D: .
size: few
DNA: TGCGCCAGCAGCTTGAACGATGAGCAGTTCTTC
CDR3: CASSLNDEQFF

length: 16
V: TRBV7-8
J: TRBJ2-6
D: TRBD1
size: many
DNA: TGTGCCAGCAGCTTGGACAGGGGCGGCTGGGCCAACGTCCTGACTTTC
CDR3: CASSLDRGGWANVLTF

length: 14
V: TRBV12-3/TRBV12-4
J: TRBJ1-5
D: .
size: .
DNA: TGTGCCAGCAGTTTGCGGGGCGCAGGTCAGCCCCAGCATTTT
CDR3: CASSLRGAGQPQHF

length: 13
V: TRBV6-5
J: TRBJ1-6
D: .
size: many
DNA: TGTGCCAGCAGTTACGGGCCGGATTCACCCCTCCACTTT
CDR3: CASSYGPDSPLHF

length: 16
V: TRBV7-2
J: TRBJ2-1
D: TRBD2
size: many
DNA: TGTGCCAGCAGCTCGCGGGAGGCGAAATCCTACAATGAGCAGTTCTTC
CDR3: CASSSREAKSYNEQFF

length: 12
V: TRBV29-1
J: TRBJ2-7
D: TRBD2
size: .
DNA: TGCAGCGTGTCCCAGCGGGAGGACGGAGAGTACTTC
CDR3: CSVSQREDGEYF

length: 16
V: TRBV4-2
J: TRBJ2-3
D: TRBD2
size: .
DNA: TGTGCCAGCAGCCAAGTTAGCGGGAGGGCCGCAGATACGCAGTATTTT
CDR3: CASSQVSGRAADTQYF

length: 15
V: TRBV7-9
J: TRBJ2-7
D: TRBD2
size: many
DNA: TGTGCCAGCAGCAACTTAGCGGGAGGCCTCTACGAGCAGTACTTC
CDR3: CASSNLAGGLYEQYF

length: 15
V: TRBV27
J: TRBJ2-3
D: .
size: many
DNA: TGTGCCAGCAGTTTTTCCCCCCTCGACGCGGATACGCAGTATTTT
CDR3: CASSFSPLDADTQYF

length: 13
V: TRBV29-1
J: TRBJ2-4
D: .
size: .
DNA: TGCAGCGTTGAAGTCGGTGGGGCAGGGACGAAGTACTTC
CDR3: CSVEVGGAGTKYF

length: 13
V: TRBV29-1
J: TRBJ1-1
D: .
size: few
DNA: TGCAGCGGCTCCGGACAGTTGAACACTGAAGCTTTCTTT
CDR3: CSGSGQLNTEAFF

length: 13
V: TRBV7-9
J: TRBJ1-2
D: TRBD1
size: many
DNA: TGTGCCAGCAGCCAGGGGGGTAACTATGGCTACACCTTC
CDR3: CASSQGGNYGYTF

length: 14
V: TRBV11-2
J: TRBJ1-2
D: .
size: few
DNA: TGTGCCAGCAGCTTAGCCATCGGCCATTATGGCTACACCTTC
CDR3: CASSLAIGHYGYTF

length: 17
V: TRBV24-1
J: TRBJ2-1
D: TRBD2
size: .
DNA: TGTGCCACCAGTGATAGCGGGACTAGCGGTCAATACAATGAGCAGTTCTTC
CDR3: CATSDSGTSGQYNEQFF

length: 13
V: TRBV29-1
J: TRBJ2-1
D: TRBD2
size: many
DNA: TGCAGCGTTGAGGGGGGGAACTACAATGAGCAGTTCTTC
CDR3: CSVEGGNYNEQFF

length: 13
V: TRBV7-3
J: TRBJ2-3
D: .
size: few
DNA: TGTGCCAGCAGCTCCTCAGGGGCAGATACGCAGTATTTT
CDR3: CASSSSGADTQYF

length: 17
V: TRBV7-6
J: TRBJ2-2
D: TRBD1
size: few
DNA: TGTGCCAGCAGCATGATGACCGGGACAGGTGGGACCGGGGAGCTGTTTTTT
CDR3: CASSMMTGTGGTGELFF

length: 13
V: TRBV20-1
J: TRBJ1-1
D: .
size: .
DNA: TGCTGTGCTAGTCCCCAGCTAAACACTGAAGCTTTCTTT
CDR3: CCASPQLNTEAFF

length: 14
V: TRBV18
J: TRBJ1-1
D: .
size: many
DNA: TGTGCCAGCTCACTAGACGGCTTGAACACTGAAGCTTTCTTT
CDR3: CASSLDGLNTEAFF

length: 13
V: TRBV7-8
J: TRBJ2-2
D: .
size: many
DNA: TGTGCCAGCAGCTTATTTAGCACCGGGGAGCTGTTTTTT
CDR3: CASSLFSTGELFF

length: 14
V: TRBV30
J: TRBJ2-1
D: TRBD1
size: many
DNA: TGTGCCTGGGGGTATCGACAGGGTGACAATGAGCAGTTCTTC
CDR3: CAWGYRQGDNEQFF

length: 11
V: TRBV7-6
J: TRBJ2-5
D: .
size: many
DNA: TGTGCCAGCAGAGGCCAAGAGACCCAGTACTTC
CDR3: CASRGQETQYF

length: 15
V: TRBV7-2
J: TRBJ2-1
D: .
size: many
DNA: TGTGCCAGCAGCTTAAATCTAGCGACGTACAATGAGCAGTTCTTC
CDR3: CASSLNLATYNEQFF

length: 18
V: TRBV3-1
J: TRBJ2-3
D: TRBD2
size: .
DNA: TGTGCCAGCAGCCTACTAAGGACTAGCGGGGCGATCACAGATACGCAGTATTTT
CDR3: CASSLLRTSGAITDTQYF

length: 13
V: TRBV29-1
J: TRBJ1-5
D: .
size: many
DNA: TGCAGCGTTGAAGAGGGCAGGGGACAGCCCCAGCATTTT
CDR3: CSVEEGRGQPQHF

length: 13
V: TRBV24-1
J: TRBJ2-1
D: .
size: many
DNA: TGTGCCACCAGTGGTGCCAACTACAATGAGCAGTTCTTC
CDR3: CATSGANYNEQFF

length: 14
V: TRBV5-1
J: TRBJ2-7
D: .
size: few
DNA: TGCGCCAGCAGCTTGGGGTCCTCCTCCTACGAGCAGTACTTC
CDR3: CASSLGSSSYEQYF

length: 14
V: TRBV11-3
J: TRBJ2-1
D: .
size: many
DNA: TGTGCCAGCAGCTCGATAGGGACAATAAATGAGCAGTTCTTC
CDR3: CASSSIGTINEQFF

length: 12
V: TRBV11-2
J: TRBJ2-7
D: .
size: many
DNA: TGTGCCAGCAGCGCGGCTTCGAGGGAGCAGTACTTC
CDR3: CASSAASREQYF

length: 14
V: TRBV18
J: TRBJ2-7
D: .
size: many
DNA: TGTGCCAGCTCACCACCGGCGACCTCCTACGAGCAGTACTTC
CDR3: CASSPPATSYEQYF

length: 14
V: TRBV5-8
J: TRBJ1-5
D: .
size: few
DNA: TGTGCCAGCAGCTTGATTCGGGGTAATCAGCCCCAGCATTTT
CDR3: CASSLIRGNQPQHF

length: 15
V: TRBV29-1
J: TRBJ2-1
D: TRBD2
size: .
DNA: TGCAGCGTTGAACAGTTACTAGCGGGGATGGGTGAGCAGTTCTTC
CDR3: CSVEQLLAGMGEQFF

length: 14
V: TRBV28
J: TRBJ1-6
D: .
size: many
DNA: TGTGCCAGCAGTACTGCAGGGGCGCGATCACCCCTCCACTTT
CDR3: CASSTAGARSPLHF

length: 11
V: TRBV21-1
J: TRBJ2-3
D: .
size: few
DNA: TGTGCCAGCAGCAAAAGGGATACGCAGTATTTT
CDR3: CASSKRDTQYF

length: 14
V: TRBV7-9
J: TRBJ2-3
D: .
size: many
DNA: TGTGCCAGCAGCTTAGCGGGAAACACAGATACGCAGTATTTT
CDR3: CASSLAGNTDTQYF